The clone carrying this T cell receptor beta chain was observed a few times. Its antigen is as yet unknown. This entry comes from a study of identical twins. Findings of the study overall: Conclusions rested on cross-sectional statistics rather than following the same donors. Within beta out-of-frame sequences, the excess sharing observed between twins was weaker. Fewer insertions marked abundant cord blood beta clonotypes; young adult naive trended weakly, memory not at all.

This CDR3 is 12 amino acids long. Between the trimmed V and J ends, which lost 8 bases and 6 bases, there was a span of 12 bases. It was template switching that added a universal primer site, and there were unique molecular identifiers on the cDNA. TCRdb used MiXCR to reprocess the 5' RACE reads, holding one entry per CDR3 protein. Of about 530,000 distinct CDR3 sequences detected, 12% to 15% appear once; the ten largest clones hold more than 0.4%. This sample also appeared in a second study, on yellow fever vaccine responses in identical twins.

The TCR comes from a woman aged 18-30 years in good health. Input material: CD4+ T cells sorted from blood. This rearrangement joins TRBV12-3 or TRBV12-4 to TRBJ2-3, with D possibly being TRBD1 or TRBD2 (5 bases each). The CDR3 region is CASFRWGDTQYF. The CDR3 DNA reads TGTGCCAGCTTCCGGTGGGGGGATACGCAGTATTTT.